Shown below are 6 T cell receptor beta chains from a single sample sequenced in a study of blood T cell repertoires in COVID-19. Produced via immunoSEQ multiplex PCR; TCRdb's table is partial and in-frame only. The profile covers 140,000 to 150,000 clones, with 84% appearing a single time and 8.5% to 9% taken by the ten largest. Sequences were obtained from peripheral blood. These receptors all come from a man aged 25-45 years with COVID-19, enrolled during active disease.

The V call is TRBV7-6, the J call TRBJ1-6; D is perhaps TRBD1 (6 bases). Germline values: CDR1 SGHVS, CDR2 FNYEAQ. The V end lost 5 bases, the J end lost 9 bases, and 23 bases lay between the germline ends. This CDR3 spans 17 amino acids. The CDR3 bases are TGTGCCAGCAGCCGACAGGCCGGATTAGAAATGGGTTCACCCCTCCACTTT. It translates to CASSRQAGLEMGSPLHF.

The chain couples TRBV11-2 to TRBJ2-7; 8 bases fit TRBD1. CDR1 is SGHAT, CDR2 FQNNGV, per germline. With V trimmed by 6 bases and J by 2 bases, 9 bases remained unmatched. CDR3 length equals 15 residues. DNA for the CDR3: TGTGCCAGCAGACGAGACAGGGGTGAGGCCTACGAGCAGTACTTC. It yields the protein CASRRDRGEAYEQYF. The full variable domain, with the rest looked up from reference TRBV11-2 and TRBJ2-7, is EAGVAQSPRYKIIEKRQSVAFWCNPISGHATLYWYQQILGQGPKLLIQFQNNGVVDDSQLPKDRFSAERLKGVDSTLKIQPAKLEDSAVYLCASRRDRGEAYEQYFGPGTRLTVT.

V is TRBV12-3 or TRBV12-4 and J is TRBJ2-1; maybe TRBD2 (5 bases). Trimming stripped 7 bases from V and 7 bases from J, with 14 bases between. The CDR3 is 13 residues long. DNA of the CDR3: TGTGCCAGCAATCCCGGCGGGCGGAATGAGCAGTTCTTC. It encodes CASNPGGRNEQFF.

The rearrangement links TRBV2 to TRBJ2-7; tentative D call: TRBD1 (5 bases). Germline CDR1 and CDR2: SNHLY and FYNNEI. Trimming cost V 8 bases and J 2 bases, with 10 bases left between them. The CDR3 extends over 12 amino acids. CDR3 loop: CASRQSPYEQYF. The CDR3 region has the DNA TGTGCCAGCCGACAGAGCCCCTACGAGCAGTACTTC.

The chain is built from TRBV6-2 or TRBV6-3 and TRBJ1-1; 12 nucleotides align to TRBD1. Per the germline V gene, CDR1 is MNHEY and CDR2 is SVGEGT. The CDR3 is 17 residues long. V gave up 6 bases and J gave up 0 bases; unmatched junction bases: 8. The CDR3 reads CASSPRDRGRVNTEAFF. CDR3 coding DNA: TGTGCCAGCAGCCCCCGGGACAGGGGGCGAGTGAACACTGAAGCTTTCTTT.

As DNA, the CDR3 is TGTGCCAGCAGCGTGAGTCCCGGGATAAGCTCCTACGAGCAGTACTTC. This codes for CASSVSPGISSYEQYF. The chain links TRBV9 to TRBJ2-7, with TRBD2 as a possible D gene (5 bases). Germline V gives CDR1 SGDLS, CDR2 YYNGEE. Trimming left V 2 bases short and J 0 bases short, with 15 bases between. This CDR3 has 16 residues.